The 12 T cell receptor beta chains presented below share a single source sample, sequenced in a study of shared clonotypes between healthy human individuals. Clones were read by immunoSEQ multiplex PCR, and TCRdb kept only the in-frame ones, dropping some. The table records about 2,500,000 clones, more than 90% of them present only once. Sequencing was carried out using naive CD4+ T cells sorted from blood. Regarding subset: CD45RA+ positively selected. All receptors come from a man younger than 35 in good health.

The chain couples TRBV5-6 to TRBJ2-1; D call uncertain. The CDR3 totals 16 residues. V shed 2 bases and J shed 0 bases, with 12 bases lying between them. Germline lookup yields CDR1 SGHDT and CDR2 YYEEEE. The CDR3 loop is CASSFVGFSSYNEQFF. The CDR3, as DNA: TGTGCCAGCAGCTTTGTCGGGTTCAGCTCCTACAATGAGCAGTTCTTC.

V gene TRBV4-1 combines with J gene TRBJ2-7; possibly TRBD1 for D (6 bases). V lost 4 bases and J 3 bases, leaving 16 bases between the germline ends. Per the germline V gene, CDR1 is MGHRA and CDR2 is YSYEKL. CDR3 size: 15 residues. The CDR3 loop is CASSRQNQGLYEQYF. The CDR3 bases are TGCGCCAGCAGCCGTCAGAATCAGGGGCTCTACGAGCAGTACTTC.

This chain connects TRBV28 to TRBJ1-1, with 8 nucleotides matching TRBD1. In germline, CDR1 is MDHEN, CDR2 SYDVKM. This CDR3 is built from 17 residues. V shed 5 bases, J shed 0 bases, and the junction held 11 bases outside the gene matches. The CDR3 loop reads CASSLTLGQGMNTEAFF. In nucleotides, the CDR3 is TGTGCCAGCAGTCTCACTCTAGGACAGGGTATGAACACTGAAGCTTTCTTT.

The chain employs TRBV7-8 and TRBJ2-4; D might be TRBD2 (6 bases). The germline gives CDR1 SGHVS, CDR2 FQNEAQ. V lost 2 bases and J 1 base, leaving 6 bases between the germline ends. This CDR3 region has 14 residues. The CDR3, as DNA: TGTGCCAGCAGCTTAAGCGGGGCCAAAAACATTCAGTACTTC. Residues: CASSLSGAKNIQYF.

V gene TRBV5-1 combines with J gene TRBJ1-2, with D tentatively TRBD1 (6 bases). Trimming shortened V by 9 bases and J by 4 bases, and 19 bases separated the two germline ends. Germline V gives CDR1 SGHRS, CDR2 YFSETQ. The CDR3 contains 14 residues. The CDR3 protein is CATSTGILSYGYTF. DNA of the CDR3: TGCGCCACCTCCACAGGGATTCTCTCCTATGGCTACACCTTC. The full variable domain, with the rest looked up from reference TRBV5-1 and TRBJ1-2, is KAGVTQTPRYLIKTRGQQVTLSCSPISGHRSVSWYQQTPGQGLQFLFEYFSETQRNKGNFPGRFSGRQFSNSRSEMNVSTLELGDSALYLCATSTGILSYGYTFGSGTRLTVV.

The rearrangement uses TRBV7-8 and TRBJ2-7; 7 bases are shared with TRBD2. The V gene end was trimmed by 0 bases and the J gene end by 2 bases; junction bases not matched to a gene: 4. The CDR3 spans 15 residues. Germline V gene data show CDR1 as SGHVS and CDR2 as FQNEAQ. The DNA of the CDR3 is TGTGCCAGCAGCTTAGCGGGGAGGGGACCCTACGAGCAGTACTTC. Protein sequence: CASSLAGRGPYEQYF. Using reference TRBV7-8 and TRBJ2-7 for the parts outside the CDR3, the full variable domain is GAGVSQSPRYKVAKRGQDVALRCDPISGHVSLFWYQQALGQGPEFLTYFQNEAQLDKSGLPSDRFFAERPEGSVSTLKIQRTQQEDSAVYLCASSLAGRGPYEQYFGPGTRLTVT.

In its sample, this clone was seen once. Other DNA sequences from this sample encode an identical CDR3 as well. This chain uses TRBV18 with TRBJ2-1; no firm D call. CDR3 length equals 13 residues. Germline values: CDR1 KGHSH, CDR2 LQKENI. V was shortened by 0 bases and J by 6 bases, with 6 bases between the two germline ends. The CDR3 sequence is CASSPPTSNEQFF. In DNA, the CDR3 is TGTGCCAGCTCACCACCTACTTCCAATGAGCAGTTCTTC.

The chain has TRBV2 and TRBJ1-5, with D maybe TRBD1 (5 bases). The germline CDR1 and CDR2 sequences are SNHLY and FYNNEI. V lost 6 bases and J 3 bases, leaving 12 bases between the germline ends. This CDR3 has 14 residues. CDR3: CASSPDRNNQPQHF. The CDR3 region has the DNA TGTGCCAGCAGCCCCGACAGAAACAATCAGCCCCAGCATTTT.

V usage is TRBV5-1 and J usage is TRBJ2-3, with TRBD2 as a possible D gene (5 bases). The CDR3 has 15 residues. Trimming removed 0 bases from V and 4 bases from J, with 12 bases in between. The germline gives CDR1 SGHRS, CDR2 YFSETQ. DNA for the CDR3: TGCGCCAGCAGCTTGGAGCCGGGGATAGCAGATACGCAGTATTTT. This encodes CASSLEPGIADTQYF.

The V call is TRBV10-2, the J call TRBJ2-3; no clear D. V lost 8 bases, J lost 2 bases, and 11 bases lay in between. Germline V gives CDR1 WSHSY, CDR2 SAAADI. The CDR3 extends over 13 amino acids. DNA for the CDR3: TGCGCCAGCTCGCTGGGCTACACAGATACGCAGTATTTT. Amino acid sequence: CASSLGYTDTQYF.

The rearrangement uses TRBV10-3 and TRBJ2-4; D unclear. The germline CDR1 and CDR2 sequences are ENHRY and SYGVKD. The CDR3 covers 16 residues. Trimming stripped 0 bases from V and 1 base from J, with 10 bases between. The CDR3 reads CAISESTPGAKNIQYF. In DNA, the CDR3 is TGTGCCATCAGTGAGTCGACTCCCGGGGCCAAAAACATTCAGTACTTC.

This chain uses TRBV7-6 with TRBJ2-5, with 9 bases lining up with TRBD1. The trim removed 5 bases at V and 4 bases at J, leaving 8 bases unmatched. Looked up from germline, CDR1 is SGHVS and CDR2 is FNYEAQ. The CDR3 contains 15 residues. The CDR3 is CASSPTGGISETQYF. The CDR3 coding sequence is TGTGCCAGCAGCCCGACAGGGGGGATTTCAGAGACCCAGTACTTC.